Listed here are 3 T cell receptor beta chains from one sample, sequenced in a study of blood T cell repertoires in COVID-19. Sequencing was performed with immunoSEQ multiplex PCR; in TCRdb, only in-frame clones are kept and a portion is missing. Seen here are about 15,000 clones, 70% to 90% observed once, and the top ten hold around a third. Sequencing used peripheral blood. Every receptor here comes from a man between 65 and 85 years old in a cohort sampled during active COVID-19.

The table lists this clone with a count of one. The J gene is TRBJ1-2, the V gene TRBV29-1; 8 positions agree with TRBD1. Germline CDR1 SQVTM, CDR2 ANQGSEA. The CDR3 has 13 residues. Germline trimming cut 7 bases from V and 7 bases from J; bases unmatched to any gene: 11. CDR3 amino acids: CSAKTGAFGGYTF. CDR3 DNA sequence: TGCAGCGCCAAGACAGGGGCGTTCGGTGGCTACACCTTC.

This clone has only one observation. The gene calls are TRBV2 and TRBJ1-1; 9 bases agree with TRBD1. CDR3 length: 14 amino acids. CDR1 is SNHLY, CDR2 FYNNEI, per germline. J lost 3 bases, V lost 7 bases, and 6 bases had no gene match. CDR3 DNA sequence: TGTGCCAGCAAGCCCGACAGGGGGGACACTGAAGCTTTCTTT. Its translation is CASKPDRGDTEAFF.

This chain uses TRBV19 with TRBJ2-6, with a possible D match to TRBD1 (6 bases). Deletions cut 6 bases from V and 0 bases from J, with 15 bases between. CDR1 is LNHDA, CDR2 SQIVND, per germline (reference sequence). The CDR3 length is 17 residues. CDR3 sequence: CASSPAGTPSGANVLTF. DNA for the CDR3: TGTGCCAGTAGCCCAGCCGGGACACCCTCTGGGGCCAACGTCCTGACTTTC.